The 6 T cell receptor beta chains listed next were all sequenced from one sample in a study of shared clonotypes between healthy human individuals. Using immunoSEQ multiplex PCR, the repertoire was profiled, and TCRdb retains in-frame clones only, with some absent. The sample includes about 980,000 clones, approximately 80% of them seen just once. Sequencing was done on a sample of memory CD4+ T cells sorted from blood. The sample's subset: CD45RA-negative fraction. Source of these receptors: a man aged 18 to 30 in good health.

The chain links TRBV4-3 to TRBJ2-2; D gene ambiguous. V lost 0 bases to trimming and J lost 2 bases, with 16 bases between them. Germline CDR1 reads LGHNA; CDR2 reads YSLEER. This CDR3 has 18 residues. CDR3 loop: CASSQEVGSTSNTGELFF. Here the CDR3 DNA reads TGCGCCAGCAGCCAAGAAGTAGGCTCGACCTCCAACACCGGGGAGCTGTTTTTT.

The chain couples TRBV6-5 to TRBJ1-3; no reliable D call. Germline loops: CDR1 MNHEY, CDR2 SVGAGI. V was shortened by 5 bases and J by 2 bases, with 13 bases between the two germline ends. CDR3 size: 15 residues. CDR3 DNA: TGTGCCAGCAGTCGCCACAGTTTAACTGGAAACACCATATATTTT. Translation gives CASSRHSLTGNTIYF.

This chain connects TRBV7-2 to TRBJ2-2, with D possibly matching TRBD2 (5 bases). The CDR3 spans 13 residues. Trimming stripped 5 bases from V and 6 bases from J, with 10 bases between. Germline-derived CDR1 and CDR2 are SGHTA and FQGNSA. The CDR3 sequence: CASSTRLPGELFF. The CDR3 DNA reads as TGTGCCAGCAGCACTAGGCTCCCCGGGGAGCTGTTTTTT.

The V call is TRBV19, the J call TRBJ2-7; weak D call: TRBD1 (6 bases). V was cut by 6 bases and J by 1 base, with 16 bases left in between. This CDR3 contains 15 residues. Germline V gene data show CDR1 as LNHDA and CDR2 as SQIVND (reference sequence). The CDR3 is CASRIQGWGSYEQYF. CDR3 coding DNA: TGTGCCAGTAGGATACAGGGATGGGGTTCCTACGAGCAGTACTTC.

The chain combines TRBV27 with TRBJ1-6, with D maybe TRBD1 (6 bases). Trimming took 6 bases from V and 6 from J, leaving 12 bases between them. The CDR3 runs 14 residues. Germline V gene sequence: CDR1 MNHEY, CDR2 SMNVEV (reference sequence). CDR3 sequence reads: CASRGGRSNSPLHF. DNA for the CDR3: TGTGCCAGCAGAGGGGGGCGAAGTAATTCACCCCTCCACTTT.

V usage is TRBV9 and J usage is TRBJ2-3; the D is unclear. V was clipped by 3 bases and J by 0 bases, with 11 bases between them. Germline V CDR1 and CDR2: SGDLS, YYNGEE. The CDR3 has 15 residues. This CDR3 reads CASSGGPLSTDTQYF. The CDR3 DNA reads TGTGCCAGCAGCGGAGGACCTCTTAGCACAGATACGCAGTATTTT.